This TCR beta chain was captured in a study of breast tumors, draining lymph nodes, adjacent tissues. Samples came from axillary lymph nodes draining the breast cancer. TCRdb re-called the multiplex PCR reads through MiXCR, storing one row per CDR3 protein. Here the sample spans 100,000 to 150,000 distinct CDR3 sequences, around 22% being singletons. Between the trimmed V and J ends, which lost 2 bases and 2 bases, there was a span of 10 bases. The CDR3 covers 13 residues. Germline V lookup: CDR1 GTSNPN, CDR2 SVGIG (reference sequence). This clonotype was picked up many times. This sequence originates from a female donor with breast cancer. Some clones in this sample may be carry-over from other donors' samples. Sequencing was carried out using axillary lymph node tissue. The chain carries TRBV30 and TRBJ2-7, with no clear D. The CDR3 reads CAWSIPGAYEQYF. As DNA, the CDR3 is TGTGCCTGGAGTATTCCAGGAGCCTACGAGCAGTACTTC.